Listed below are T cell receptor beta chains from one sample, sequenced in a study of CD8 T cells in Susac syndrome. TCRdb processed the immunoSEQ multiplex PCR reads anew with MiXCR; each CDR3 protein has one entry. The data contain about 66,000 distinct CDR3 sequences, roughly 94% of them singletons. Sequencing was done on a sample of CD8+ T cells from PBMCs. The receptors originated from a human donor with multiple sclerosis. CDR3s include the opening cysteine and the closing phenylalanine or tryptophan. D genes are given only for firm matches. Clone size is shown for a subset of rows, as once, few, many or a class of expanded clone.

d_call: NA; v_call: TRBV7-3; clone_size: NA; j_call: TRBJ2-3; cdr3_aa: CASSLGGSGPSTDTQYF; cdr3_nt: TGTGCCAGCAGCTTGGGAGGTAGCGGACCTAGCACAGATACGCAGTATTTT
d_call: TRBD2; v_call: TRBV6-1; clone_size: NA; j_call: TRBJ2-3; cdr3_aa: CASSPDQGTSNTDTQYF; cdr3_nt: TGTGCCAGCAGTCCAGACCAGGGGACTAGTAACACAGATACGCAGTATTTT
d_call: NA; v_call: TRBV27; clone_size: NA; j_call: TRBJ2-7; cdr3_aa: CASRPTYDRQYSYEQYF; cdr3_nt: TGTGCCAGCCGACCCACCTACGACAGGCAATACTCCTACGAGCAGTACTTC
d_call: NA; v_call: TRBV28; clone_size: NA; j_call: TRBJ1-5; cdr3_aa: CASSYNADQPQHF; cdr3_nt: TGTGCCAGCAGTTACAATGCTGATCAGCCCCAGCATTTT
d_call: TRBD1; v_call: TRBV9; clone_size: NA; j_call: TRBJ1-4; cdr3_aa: CASSVGTGSEKLFF; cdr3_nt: TGTGCCAGCAGCGTAGGGACAGGGAGTGAAAAACTGTTTTTT
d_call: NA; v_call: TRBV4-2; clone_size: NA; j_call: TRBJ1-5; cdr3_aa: CASSQDWKQGGQPQHF; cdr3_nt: TGTGCCAGCAGCCAAGATTGGAAACAGGGCGGTCAGCCCCAGCATTTT
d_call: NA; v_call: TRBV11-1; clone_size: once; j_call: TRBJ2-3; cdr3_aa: CASSFAGGRDTQYF; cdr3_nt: TGTGCCAGCAGCTTCGCAGGAGGCCGAGATACGCAGTATTTT
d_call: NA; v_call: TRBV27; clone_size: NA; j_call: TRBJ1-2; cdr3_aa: CASKGPYGYTF; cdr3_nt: TGTGCCAGCAAGGGACCCTATGGCTACACCTTC
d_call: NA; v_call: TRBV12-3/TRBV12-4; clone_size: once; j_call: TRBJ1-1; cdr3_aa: CASSPQAPTVRAFF; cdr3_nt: TGTGCCAGCAGTCCGCAAGCCCCCACAGTCAGGGCTTTCTTT
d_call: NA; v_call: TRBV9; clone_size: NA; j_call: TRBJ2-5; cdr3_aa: CASSVVDRQETQYF; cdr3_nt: TGTGCCAGCAGCGTAGTCGACAGACAAGAGACCCAGTACTTC
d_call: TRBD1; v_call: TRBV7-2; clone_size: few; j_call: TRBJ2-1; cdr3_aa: CASRLTGTGGNNEQFF; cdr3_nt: TGTGCCAGCAGATTAACGGGGACAGGGGGAAACAATGAGCAGTTCTTC
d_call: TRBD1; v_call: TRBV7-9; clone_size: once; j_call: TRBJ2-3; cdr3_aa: CASSLVSGQNTDTQYF; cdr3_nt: TGTGCCAGCAGCTTAGTTTCGGGACAGAACACAGATACGCAGTATTTT
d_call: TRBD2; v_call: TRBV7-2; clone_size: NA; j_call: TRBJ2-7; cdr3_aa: CASRPSSGSLHEQYF; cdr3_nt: TGTGCCAGCAGACCATCTAGCGGGAGTCTCCACGAGCAGTACTTC
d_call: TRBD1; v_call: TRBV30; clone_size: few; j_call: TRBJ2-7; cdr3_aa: CAWSTGQGSYEQYF; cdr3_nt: TGTGCCTGGAGTACTGGACAGGGTTCCTACGAGCAGTACTTC
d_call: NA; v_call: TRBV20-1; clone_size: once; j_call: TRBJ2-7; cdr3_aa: CSARVGWGSYEQYF; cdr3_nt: TGCAGTGCTAGAGTTGGTTGGGGCTCCTACGAGCAGTACTTC
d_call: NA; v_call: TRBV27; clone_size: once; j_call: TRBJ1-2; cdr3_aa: CASSLSSQGLGYTF; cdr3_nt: TGTGCCAGCAGTTTATCTTCGCAGGGTCTTGGCTACACCTTC
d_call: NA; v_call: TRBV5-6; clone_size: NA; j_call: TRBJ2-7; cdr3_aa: CASSSRRGDSSYEQYF; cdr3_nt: TGTGCCAGCAGCTCCCGAAGGGGGGATTCATCCTACGAGCAGTACTTC
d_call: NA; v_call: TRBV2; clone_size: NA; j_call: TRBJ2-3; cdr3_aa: CASSEPSTTVSTDTQYF; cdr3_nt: TGTGCCAGCAGCGAACCTTCGACGACAGTAAGCACAGATACGCAGTATTTT
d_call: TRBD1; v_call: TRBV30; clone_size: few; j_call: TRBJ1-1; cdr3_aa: CAWSVQGNTEAFF; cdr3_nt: TGTGCCTGGAGTGTACAGGGGAATACTGAAGCTTTCTTT
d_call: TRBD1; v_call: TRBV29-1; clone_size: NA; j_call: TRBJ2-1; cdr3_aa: CSALGGARRNEQFF; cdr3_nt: TGCAGCGCACTAGGGGGCGCCCGACGGAATGAGCAGTTCTTC
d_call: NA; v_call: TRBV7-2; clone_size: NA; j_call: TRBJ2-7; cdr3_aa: CASSWEVGVGEQYF; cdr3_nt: TGTGCCAGCAGCTGGGAGGTCGGGGTCGGGGAGCAGTACTTC
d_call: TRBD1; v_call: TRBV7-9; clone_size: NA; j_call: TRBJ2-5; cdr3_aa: CASSPMGQGEYQETQYF; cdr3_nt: TGTGCCAGCAGCCCAATGGGACAGGGCGAATACCAAGAGACCCAGTACTTC
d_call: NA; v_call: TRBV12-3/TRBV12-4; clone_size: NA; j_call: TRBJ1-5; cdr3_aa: CASTSWRDQPQHF; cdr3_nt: TGTGCCAGCACCTCCTGGCGGGATCAGCCCCAGCATTTT
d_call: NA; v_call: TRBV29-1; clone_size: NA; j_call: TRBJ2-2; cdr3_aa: CSVEGPGELFF; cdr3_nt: TGCAGCGTTGAGGGGCCCGGGGAGCTGTTTTTT
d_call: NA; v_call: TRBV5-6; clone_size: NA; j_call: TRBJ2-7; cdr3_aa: CASSLGAGSYEQYF; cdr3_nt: TGTGCCAGCAGCTTGGGTGCAGGCAGTTACGAGCAGTACTTC
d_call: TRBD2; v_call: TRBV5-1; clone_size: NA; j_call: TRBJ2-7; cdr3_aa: CASMYGAGDDVEQYF; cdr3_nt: TGCGCCAGCATGTACGGAGCGGGAGACGATGTCGAGCAGTACTTC
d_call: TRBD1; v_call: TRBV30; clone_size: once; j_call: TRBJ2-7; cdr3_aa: CAWAPGQGGEQYF; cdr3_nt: TGTGCCTGGGCGCCGGGACAGGGAGGCGAGCAGTACTTC
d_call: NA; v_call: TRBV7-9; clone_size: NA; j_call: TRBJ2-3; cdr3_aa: CASSLVTEAADTQYF; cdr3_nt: TGTGCCAGCAGCTTAGTGACGGAGGCCGCAGATACGCAGTATTTT
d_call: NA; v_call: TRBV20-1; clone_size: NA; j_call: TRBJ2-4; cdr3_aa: CSARVVGGAAKNIQYF; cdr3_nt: TGCAGTGCTAGAGTAGTTGGGGGCGCAGCCAAAAACATTCAGTACTTC
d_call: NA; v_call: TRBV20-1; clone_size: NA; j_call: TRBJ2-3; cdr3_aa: CSAMGEVWDTQYF; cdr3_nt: TGCAGTGCTATGGGGGAGGTTTGGGATACGCAGTATTTT